These 8 T cell receptor beta chains originate from one sample sequenced in a study of T cell changes during pregnancy in multiple sclerosis. The table came from immunoSEQ multiplex PCR; TCRdb's copy has only in-frame clones and leaves some out. The sample shows about 80,000 clones, around 93% of them seen only once. This sample comprised peripheral blood, obtained in the third trimester of pregnancy. Receptors were obtained from a female donor with multiple sclerosis, enrolled in a pregnancy study.

This clone appeared a single time. The V gene is TRBV19, the J gene TRBJ2-5; 13 bases fit TRBD2. Germline V gene data show CDR1 as LNHDA and CDR2 as SQIVND (reference sequence). V lost 5 bases and J lost 5; bases outside the gene matches: 11. The CDR3 is made up of 17 amino acids. CDR3 loop: CASSFGLAGAGRETQYF. The CDR3 DNA reads as TGTGCCAGTAGTTTCGGACTAGCGGGGGCCGGGAGGGAGACCCAGTACTTC.

V and J are TRBV6-5 and TRBJ1-4; 7 positions match TRBD1. The CDR3 totals 15 residues. Trimming cost V 2 bases and J 6 bases; bases outside gene matches: 6. Germline CDR1 reads MNHEY; CDR2 reads SVGAGI. The CDR3 sequence: CASSYRQGRDEKLFF. The CDR3 nucleotides read TGTGCCAGCAGTTACCGACAGGGAAGGGATGAAAAACTGTTTTTT.

V usage is TRBV19 and J usage is TRBJ1-1, with TRBD1 matching 10 bases. V shed 5 bases, J shed 5 bases, and the junction held 8 bases outside the gene matches. The V gene's germline CDR1 is LNHDA and CDR2 SQIVND (reference sequence). The CDR3 is made up of 15 amino acids. CDR3 coding DNA: TGTGCCAGTAGTGGACAGGGGGTGAGGGGTACTGAAGCTTTCTTT. Protein: CASSGQGVRGTEAFF. The full variable domain, in which reference TRBV19 and TRBJ1-1 provide the parts outside the CDR3, is DGGITQSPKYLFRKEGQNVTLSCEQNLNHDAMYWYRQDPGQGLRLIYYSQIVNDFQKGDIAEGYSVSREKKESFPLTVTSAQKNPTAFYLCASSGQGVRGTEAFFGQGTRLTVV.

The V gene is TRBV18, the J gene TRBJ1-3, with 8 bases aligning to TRBD1. Germline trimming cut 5 bases from V and 0 bases from J; bases unmatched to any gene: 9. The CDR3 loop spans 17 amino acids. Germline loops: CDR1 KGHSH, CDR2 LQKENI. In DNA form, the CDR3 reads TGTGCCAGCTCAACGTCCCGGGACAGGTTCTCTGGAAACACCATATATTTT. It translates to CASSTSRDRFSGNTIYF.

The V gene is TRBV7-8, the J gene TRBJ2-1, with 12 bases lining up with TRBD2. Looked up from germline, CDR1 is SGHVS and CDR2 is FQNEAQ. J gave up 3 bases and V 2 bases, and 5 bases lay outside the gene matches. This CDR3 comprises 17 residues. CDR3 sequence reads: CASSLSLAGGFYNEQFF. The CDR3 DNA reads as TGTGCCAGCAGCTTATCCCTAGCGGGGGGGTTCTACAATGAGCAGTTCTTC.

The chain combines TRBV6-5 with TRBJ2-2; D is ambiguous. The V gene lost 4 bases and the J gene lost 5 bases, with 11 bases spanning the gap. Germline CDR1 is MNHEY and CDR2 is SVGAGI. CDR3 length: 14 amino acids. Written as DNA, the CDR3 is TGTGCCAGCAGTTTAAGCGAAACAACCGGGGAGCTGTTTTTT. The encoded protein is CASSLSETTGELFF.

This chain connects TRBV4-1 to TRBJ2-7, with TRBD2 matching over 9 bases. The CDR3 loop spans 19 amino acids. Germline V CDR1 and CDR2: MGHRA, YSYEKL. Germline trimming cut 0 bases from V and 3 bases from J; bases unmatched to any gene: 15. CDR3 sequence (DNA): TGCGCCAGCAGCCAAGATTGGGCGGGGGGGCAGCGCGCCATCTACGAGCAGTACTTC. Translation: CASSQDWAGGQRAIYEQYF.

The rearrangement uses TRBV5-1 and TRBJ2-1; 9 nucleotides line up with TRBD2. V trimming: 0 bases; J trimming: 2 bases; junction bases outside the gene matches: 3. CDR1 is SGHRS, CDR2 YFSETQ, per germline. The CDR3 has 16 residues. Written as DNA, the CDR3 is TGCGCCAGCAGCTTGGAGGCGGGGGGGCCCTACAATGAGCAGTTCTTC. Encoded protein: CASSLEAGGPYNEQFF.